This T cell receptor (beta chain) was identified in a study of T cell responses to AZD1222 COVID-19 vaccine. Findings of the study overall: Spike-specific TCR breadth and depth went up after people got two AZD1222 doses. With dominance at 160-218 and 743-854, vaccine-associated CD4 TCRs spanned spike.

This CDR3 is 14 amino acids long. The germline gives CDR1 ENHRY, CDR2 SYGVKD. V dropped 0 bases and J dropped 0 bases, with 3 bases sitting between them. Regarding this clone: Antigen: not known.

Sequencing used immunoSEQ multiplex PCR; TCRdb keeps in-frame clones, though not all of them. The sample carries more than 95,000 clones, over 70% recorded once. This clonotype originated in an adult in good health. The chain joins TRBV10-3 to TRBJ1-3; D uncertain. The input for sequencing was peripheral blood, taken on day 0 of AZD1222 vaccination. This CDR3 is CAISESGSGNTIYF. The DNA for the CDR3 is TGTGCCATCAGTGAGTCTGGCTCTGGAAACACCATATATTTT.